This note documents a single T cell receptor beta chain sequence. The clone's antigen remains unknown. No qualities accompany the bases; no much larger clone lies one base away. The sample originates from a study of blood T cell repertoires in COVID-19 (dated by TCRdb to the early 2020s). About the investigation overall: The collaborator samples originated in the United States, Italy and Spain and spanned the acute and convalescent phases of COVID-19. A freely available public database, intended as a resource for researchers studying the immune response to SARS-CoV-2, is where the repertoires were released. Where HLA class I and class II types were available, the types were taken from metadata supplied by the sample provider, not from assay-based typing. Samples were obtained from the ongoing ImmuneRACE study (first 160 participants) and from about 1,300 subjects provided by 6 global collaborators. Deeply sampled blood TCRbeta repertoires from subjects exposed to, actively infected with, or recovered from COVID-19 were included in the dataset. Sample metadata almost always included a de-identified subject ID, COVID-19 status, age in years and sex. The material from the prospective study consisted of cDNA or gDNA derived from T cells, B-cell-depleted T cells, or PBMCs.

Results and caveats for the whole study, not just this receptor: How much clinical and demographic metadata was included differed by source and by participant, and the metadata was provided uncurated.

Whole blood was collected in K2EDTA tubes by collaborating institutions according to the institutions' own protocols. For TCRbeta analysis, collaborators shipped samples in one of three forms: frozen whole blood, isolated PBMCs, or DNA extracted from either of those sample types. Trimming leaves V shorter by 1 base and J shorter by 4 bases, with the junction holding 7 bases beyond the gene matches. Including the terminal cysteine and phenylalanine, the CDR3 comprises 16 residues. The retained sequence is limited to the CDR3, 48 bases, with the frame set at the first base. The germline V gene provides CDR1 MNHEY and CDR2 SVGAGI. The immunoSEQ Assay, a bias-controlled multiplex PCR, was used to amplify TCRbeta CDR3 regions from genomic DNA. The published analysis was carried out like this. Nucleated cell counts per sample were estimated from amplification of reference gene primers within the assay. To quantify the absolute abundance of each unique TCRbeta CDR3 rearrangement, sequence reads were collapsed and filtered. For each sample, productive Simpson clonality was calculated as the square root of Simpson's diversity index across productive rearrangements. As stored in TCRdb, this immuneACCESS dataset retains in-frame rearrangements with V and J assigned. A fraction of the clones does not appear; measured against another copy, unresolved V genes explain less than half of the discrepancy, and the remainder lacks a known reason. V and J calls and clone size are those listed in that table; D and trimming were worked out from the DNA. The sample table holds just over 65,000 clones, of which roughly 89% were seen once. The ten biggest clones cover approximately 1.5% of the sample.

The source material was peripheral blood. The chain couples TRBV6-5 to TRBJ1-3; 7 central bases correspond to TRBD1. The source of this sequence is a man in his sixties with acute or convalescent COVID-19. The DNA sequence reads TGTGCCAGCAGTTACTACATGACAGGGCTAGGAAACACCATATATTTT. This is translated as CASSYYMTGLGNTIYF.